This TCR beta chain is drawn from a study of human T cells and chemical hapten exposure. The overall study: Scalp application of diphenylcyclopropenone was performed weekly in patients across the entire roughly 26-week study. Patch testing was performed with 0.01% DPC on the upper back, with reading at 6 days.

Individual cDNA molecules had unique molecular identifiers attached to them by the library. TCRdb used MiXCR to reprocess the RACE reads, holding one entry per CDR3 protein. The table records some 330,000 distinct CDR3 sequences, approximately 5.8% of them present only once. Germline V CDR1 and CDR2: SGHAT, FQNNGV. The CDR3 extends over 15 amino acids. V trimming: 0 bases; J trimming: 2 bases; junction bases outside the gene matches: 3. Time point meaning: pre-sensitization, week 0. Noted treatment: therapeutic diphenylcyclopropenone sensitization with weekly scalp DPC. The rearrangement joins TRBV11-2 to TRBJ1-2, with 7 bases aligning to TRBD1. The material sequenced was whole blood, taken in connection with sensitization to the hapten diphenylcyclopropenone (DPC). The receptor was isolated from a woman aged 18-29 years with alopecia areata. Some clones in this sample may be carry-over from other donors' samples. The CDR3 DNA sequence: TGTGCCAGCAGCTTAGATTCGACAGGGAACTATGGCTACACCTTC. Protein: CASSLDSTGNYGYTF.